The clone carrying this T cell receptor beta chain was observed a few times. As yet, its antigen is unknown. This specimen comes from a study of T cell responses to AZD1222 COVID-19 vaccine. Study-level points and caveats: Mapped onto spike, vaccine-associated CD4 TCRs spanned it and were dominant at 160-218 and 743-854. Increases in Spike-specific TCR breadth and depth were seen after two AZD1222 doses. In all cases, repertoires were sampled only after the peak T cell response.

CDR1 PRHDT and CDR2 FYEKMQ come from the germline V gene (reference sequence). Trimming cost V 5 bases and J 8 bases, with 12 bases left between them. This CDR3 has 12 residues. TCRdb's copy holds only in-frame clones and misses some; the assay was immunoSEQ multiplex PCR. The table includes roughly 200,000 clones, roughly nine tenths detected once. The V gene is TRBV13, the J gene TRBJ1-1, with a possible D match to TRBD1 (6 bases). The receptor's source is an adult who received the MenACWY meningococcal vaccine as a control. Sequencing used peripheral blood, obtained 28 days after the second dose of the MenACWY control vaccine. CDR3 nucleotides: TGTGCCAGCAGCCCCCGCGGGGGCGAAGCTTTCTTT. It codes for CASSPRGGEAFF.